Listed below are T cell receptor beta chains from one sample, sequenced in a study of cytomegalovirus exposure and HLA in healthy donors. Libraries were prepared by immunoSEQ multiplex PCR; TCRdb keeps only in-frame clonotypes and omits some of them. The data show over 130,000 clones, more than 55% seen once. What was sequenced was PBMCs. The receptors were sampled from a woman aged 60-70 years in good health and CMV-seronegative. The CDR3 runs from the conserved cysteine through the conserved F or W. The order of the fields is D gene, clone size, V gene, J gene, CDR3 DNA, CDR3 protein. D genes are given only for firm matches. The size of a clone is reported for some rows only, either as once, few or many, or as a class for expanded clones.

>NA|NA|TRBV27|TRBJ2-2
TGTGCCAGCAGTCTCAGGACAGACACCGGGGAGCTGTTTTTT
CASSLRTDTGELFF
>TRBD1|once|TRBV5-6|TRBJ1-5
TGTGCCAGCAGCTTGACGACCGGGACAGGGCACAATCAGCCCCAGCATTTT
CASSLTTGTGHNQPQHF
>TRBD2|NA|TRBV11-1|TRBJ2-5
TGTGCCAGCAGCTTAGCCATAGCGGGGGAACAAGAGACCCAGTACTTC
CASSLAIAGEQETQYF
>TRBD2|NA|TRBV7-2|TRBJ2-6
TGTGCCAGCAGCTTAGTGGGACTAGCGGGATTCTCTGGGGCCAACGTCCTGACTTTC
CASSLVGLAGFSGANVLTF
>TRBD1|NA|TRBV7-2|TRBJ1-2
TGTGCCAGCAGCTTAGTAGGGGGCGACTATGGCTACACCTTC
CASSLVGGDYGYTF
>NA|NA|TRBV7-3|TRBJ2-3
TGTGCCAGCAGCTTATCGGGGGTCTGGACAGATACGCAGTATTTT
CASSLSGVWTDTQYF
>TRBD2|few|TRBV9|TRBJ2-1
TGTGCCAGCAGCGTCAGAGGAGCGGGGGGGCGTAATGAGCAGTTCTTC
CASSVRGAGGRNEQFF
>NA|NA|TRBV6-5|TRBJ2-7
TGTGCCAGCAGTTATCTCTACGAGCAGTACTTC
CASSYLYEQYF
>NA|NA|TRBV5-8|TRBJ1-2
TGTGCCAGCAGCTTGGGTCAGGGCCCCTCTGATGGCTACACCTTC
CASSLGQGPSDGYTF
>NA|NA|TRBV7-3|TRBJ2-3
TGTGCCAGCAGCTTAACTAGCGGAAACACAGATACGCAGTATTTT
CASSLTSGNTDTQYF
>NA|NA|TRBV29-1|TRBJ2-2
TGCAGCGTTGGGACAGTTGGCGGGGAGCTGTTTTTT
CSVGTVGGELFF
>NA|few|TRBV7-2|TRBJ2-3
TGTGCCAGCAGCTTAAGGTGGAGGGGTTCATATACGCAGTATTTT
CASSLRWRGSYTQYF
>NA|once|TRBV4-2|TRBJ2-1
TGTGCCAGCAGCCAAGAGGCTAGCTGGAGCTCCTACAATGAGCAGTTCTTC
CASSQEASWSSYNEQFF
>NA|few|TRBV6-4|TRBJ1-1
TGTGCCAGCTCTAACCGTGGGGGGACTGAAGCTTTCTTT
CASSNRGGTEAFF
>NA|NA|TRBV5-8|TRBJ2-3
TGTGCCAGCAGCTTTTCTGGCGGCCTGAGCACAGATACGCAGTATTTT
CASSFSGGLSTDTQYF
>TRBD2|NA|TRBV5-3|TRBJ2-1
TGTGCCAGAAGCAAGCCCCGACTAGCGGGGGGGTTCAATGAGCAGTTCTTC
CARSKPRLAGGFNEQFF
>NA|NA|TRBV5-6|TRBJ1-3
TGTGCCAGCAGCTTCATTGGACAGTCTGGAAACACCATATATTTT
CASSFIGQSGNTIYF
>NA|NA|TRBV6-1|TRBJ1-1
TGTGCCAGCAGTGAAGCGGGAGCTGAAGCTTTCTTT
CASSEAGAEAFF
>NA|few|TRBV29-1|TRBJ2-5
TGCAGCGTTGTACGGGTGGAGACCCAGTACTTC
CSVVRVETQYF
>TRBD1|few|TRBV27|TRBJ1-6
TGTGCCAGCAGTTTCAACAGGGGGGGAGGGGCAAATTCACCCCTCCACTTT
CASSFNRGGGANSPLHF
>TRBD2|NA|TRBV4-2|TRBJ2-5
TGTGCCAGCAGCCAAGGGTTGGGGGGGGAGAACCAAGAGACCCAGTACTTC
CASSQGLGGENQETQYF
>NA|NA|TRBV5-4|TRBJ2-7
TGTGCCAGCAGGCCAGGGTCCTCCTACGAGCAGTACTTC
CASRPGSSYEQYF
>NA|NA|TRBV7-9|TRBJ1-6
TGTTCCAGCAGGTACAGGGCAACCAATTCACCCCTCCACTTT
CSSRYRATNSPLHF
>NA|few|TRBV6-1|TRBJ2-1
TGTGCCAGCAGCAACTGGCGGGAAACCTACAATGAGCAGTTCTTC
CASSNWRETYNEQFF
>NA|NA|TRBV5-6|TRBJ2-4
TGTGCCAGCAGTAGTGGAGTAGCCAAAAACATTCAGTACTTC
CASSSGVAKNIQYF
>TRBD2|NA|TRBV7-2|TRBJ2-7
TGTGCCAGCAGCTTAGAGCTAGCGGGTGCTTGGCAGCAGTACTTC
CASSLELAGAWQQYF
>NA|NA|TRBV2|TRBJ1-2
TGTGCCAGCAGTGCGATAGACTATGGCTACACCTTC
CASSAIDYGYTF
>NA|NA|TRBV7-2|TRBJ1-3
TGTGCCAGCAGCTTAGGCACAGGGTCCGGAAACACCATATATTTT
CASSLGTGSGNTIYF
>NA|few|TRBV15|TRBJ2-2
TGTGCCACCAGCAGAATAGTGGCACAGTTGTTTTTT
CATSRIVAQLFF
>TRBD1|few|TRBV5-1|TRBJ1-1
TGCGCCAGCAGCTTGGTCAGGGGGCTTAATGCTTTCTTT
CASSLVRGLNAFF
>NA|NA|TRBV18|TRBJ2-7
TGTGCCAGCTCACCCTTTCGACAGAACAACTACGAGCAGTACTTC
CASSPFRQNNYEQYF
>NA|NA|TRBV11-1|TRBJ2-5
TGTGCCAGCAGCTCCGGGACTTATGAAGAGACCCAGTACTTC
CASSSGTYEETQYF
>NA|NA|TRBV7-9|TRBJ2-7
TGTGCCAGCAGCAAGGACAACACCTACGAGCAGTACTTC
CASSKDNTYEQYF
>TRBD1|few|TRBV5-1|TRBJ1-4
TGCGCCAGCAGCCTATTAGGGGGCGCGAATGAAAAACTGTTTTTT
CASSLLGGANEKLFF
>TRBD2|NA|TRBV19|TRBJ2-2
TGTGCCAGTAGTCCCCGAGGTAGCGGGAAAAACACCGGGGAGCTGTTTTTT
CASSPRGSGKNTGELFF
>TRBD2|once|TRBV9|TRBJ2-2
TGTGCCAGCAGCTTGGGACTAGCGGGAGGGACCGGGGAGCTGTTTTTT
CASSLGLAGGTGELFF
>TRBD2|NA|TRBV9|TRBJ2-5
TGTGCCAGCAGCGTAGGGCTAGCGGGGATTCAAGAGACCCAGTACTTC
CASSVGLAGIQETQYF
>TRBD2|once|TRBV28|TRBJ2-7
TGTGCCAGCGACCTTTGGACTAGCTACACTAGGGAGCAGTACTTC
CASDLWTSYTREQYF
>NA|NA|TRBV12-1|TRBJ2-1
TGTGCCAGCAGCTCACAAGCGGGAAGCTCCTACAATGAGCAGTTCTTC
CASSSQAGSSYNEQFF
>TRBD2|NA|TRBV5-1|TRBJ2-1
TGCGCCAGCAGCATAAGGACTAGTGAGCAGTTCTTC
CASSIRTSEQFF